The sample holds a few counts of the clone carrying this T cell receptor beta chain. Antigen specificity is unknown. One entry per CDR3 protein, called by TCRdb with MiXCR from the 5' RACE reads. The top ten clones hold around 15% of a sample with roughly 500,000 distinct CDR3 sequences, around 21% of them seen once. The CDR3 contains 16 residues. The germline gives CDR1 DFQATT, CDR2 SNEGSKA (reference sequence). The J segment lost 4 bases and the V segment lost 3 bases, leaving 12 bases of the junction unmatched. This record belongs to a study of T cells after yellow fever vaccination. Regarding the study as a whole: After the booster, over 95% of CD4 and just over 85% of CD8 primary-response clones were re-detected.

This TCR derives from a man aged 25 to 40 who received the YFV17D yellow fever vaccine. This chain connects TRBV20-1 to TRBJ2-3, with 8 positions matching TRBD1. The sequencing used PBMCs, collected 15 days after the yellow fever booster vaccination. The CDR3 spells CSARWSQGARADTQYF. CDR3 bases: TGCAGTGCTAGGTGGTCTCAGGGGGCCAGGGCAGATACGCAGTATTTT.